This TCR beta chain was captured in a study of blood T cell repertoires in COVID-19. Measured with immunoSEQ multiplex PCR; TCRdb has only the in-frame clones, and not every one. This table has approximately 210,000 clones, about 90% appearing once. This CDR3 region has 11 residues. Germline V gene data show CDR1 as GTSNPN and CDR2 as SVGIG (reference sequence). The V end was cut by 2 bases, the J end by 5 bases, with 6 bases between. The sequencing input was PBMCs or T cells enriched from blood (not recorded which). The chain joins TRBV30 to TRBJ1-1; D unclear. This clonotype was sampled from a woman younger than 45 who had recovered from COVID-19. The CDR3 spells CAWSPATEAFF. CDR3 DNA sequence: TGTGCCTGGAGTCCAGCGACTGAAGCTTTCTTT.